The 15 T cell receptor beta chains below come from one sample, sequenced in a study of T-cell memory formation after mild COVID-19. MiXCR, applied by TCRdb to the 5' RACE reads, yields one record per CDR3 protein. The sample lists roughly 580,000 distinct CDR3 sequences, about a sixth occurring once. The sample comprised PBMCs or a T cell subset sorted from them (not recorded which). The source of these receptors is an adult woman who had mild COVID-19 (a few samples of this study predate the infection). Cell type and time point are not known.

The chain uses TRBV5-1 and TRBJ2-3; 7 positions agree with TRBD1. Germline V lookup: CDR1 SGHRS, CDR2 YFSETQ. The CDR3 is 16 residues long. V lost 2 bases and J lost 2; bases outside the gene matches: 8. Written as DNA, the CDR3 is TGCGCCAGCAGCTTTGGGGACAGAGAAAACACAGATACGCAGTATTTT. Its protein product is CASSFGDRENTDTQYF.

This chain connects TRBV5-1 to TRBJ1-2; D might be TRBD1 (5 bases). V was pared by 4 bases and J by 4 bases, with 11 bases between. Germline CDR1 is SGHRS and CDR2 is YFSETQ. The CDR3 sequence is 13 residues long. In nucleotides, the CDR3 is TGCGCCAGCAGCGTCCGGGGGACCTATGGCTACACCTTC. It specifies CASSVRGTYGYTF.

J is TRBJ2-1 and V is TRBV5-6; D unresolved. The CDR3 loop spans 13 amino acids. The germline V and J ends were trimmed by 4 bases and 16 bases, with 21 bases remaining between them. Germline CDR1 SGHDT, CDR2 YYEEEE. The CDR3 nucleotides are TGTGCCAGCAGCCACGGTCCGCCGCCAGCCGGTTTCTTC. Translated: CASSHGPPPAGFF.

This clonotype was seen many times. This CDR3 is CASSLGRGGLNSYEQYF. As DNA, the CDR3 is TGTGCCAGCAGCCTCGGTAGGGGGGGGTTAAACTCCTACGAGCAGTACTTC. The rearrangement uses TRBV11-2 and TRBJ2-7; D is possibly TRBD2 (7 bases). V was clipped by 5 bases and J by 0 bases, with 20 bases between them. This CDR3 contains 17 residues. Germline V lookup: CDR1 SGHAT, CDR2 FQNNGV.

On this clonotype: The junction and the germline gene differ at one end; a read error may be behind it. In DNA, the CDR3 is TGTGCCACCATCCGAGGGGCTGGGGAAAAACTGTATTTT. This sequence encodes CATIRGAGEKLYF. The gene calls are TRBV15 and TRBJ1-4; D is possibly TRBD1 (5 bases). This CDR3 spans 13 amino acids. Looked up from germline, CDR1 is LNHNV and CDR2 is YYDKDF (reference sequence).

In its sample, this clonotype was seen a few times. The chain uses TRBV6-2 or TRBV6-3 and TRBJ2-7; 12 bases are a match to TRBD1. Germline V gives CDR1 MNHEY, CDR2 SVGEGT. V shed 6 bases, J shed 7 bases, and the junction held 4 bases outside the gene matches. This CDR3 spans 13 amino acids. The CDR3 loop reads CASRGQGASEQYF. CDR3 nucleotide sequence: TGTGCCAGCAGGGGACAGGGGGCGTCTGAGCAGTACTTC.

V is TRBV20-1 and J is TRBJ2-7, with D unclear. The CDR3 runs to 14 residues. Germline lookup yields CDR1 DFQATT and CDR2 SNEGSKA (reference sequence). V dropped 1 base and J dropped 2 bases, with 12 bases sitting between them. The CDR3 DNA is TGCAGTGCTAGAGGTTTACTCGGAACCTACGAGCAGTACTTC. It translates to CSARGLLGTYEQYF.

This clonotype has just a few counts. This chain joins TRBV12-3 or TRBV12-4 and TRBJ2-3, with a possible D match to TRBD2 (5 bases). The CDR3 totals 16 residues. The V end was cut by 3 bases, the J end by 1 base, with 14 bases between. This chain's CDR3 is CASSLIGEWGTDTQYF. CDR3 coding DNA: TGTGCCAGCAGTTTGATCGGGGAGTGGGGCACAGATACGCAGTATTTT.

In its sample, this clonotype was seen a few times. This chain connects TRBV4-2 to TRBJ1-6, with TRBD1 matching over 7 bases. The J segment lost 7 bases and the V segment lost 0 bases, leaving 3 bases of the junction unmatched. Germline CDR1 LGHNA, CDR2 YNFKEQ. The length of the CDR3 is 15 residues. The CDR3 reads CASSQDGQENSPLHF. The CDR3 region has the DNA TGTGCCAGCAGCCAAGATGGACAGGAAAATTCACCCCTCCACTTT.

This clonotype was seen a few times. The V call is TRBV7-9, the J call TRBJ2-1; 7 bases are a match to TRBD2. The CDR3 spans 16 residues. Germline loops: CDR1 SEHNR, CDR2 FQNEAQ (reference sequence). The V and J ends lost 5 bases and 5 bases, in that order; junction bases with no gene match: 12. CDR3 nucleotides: TGTGCCAGCAGCCACGCTCGGCGGGGGAGCAACAATGAGCAGTTCTTC. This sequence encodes CASSHARRGSNNEQFF.

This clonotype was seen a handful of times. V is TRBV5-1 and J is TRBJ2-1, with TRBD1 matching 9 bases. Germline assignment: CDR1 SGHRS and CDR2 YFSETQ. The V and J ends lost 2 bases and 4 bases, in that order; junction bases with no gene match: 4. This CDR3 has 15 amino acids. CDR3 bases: TGCGCCAGCAGCTTCCTAGGACAGGGGTACAATGAGCAGTTCTTC. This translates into CASSFLGQGYNEQFF.

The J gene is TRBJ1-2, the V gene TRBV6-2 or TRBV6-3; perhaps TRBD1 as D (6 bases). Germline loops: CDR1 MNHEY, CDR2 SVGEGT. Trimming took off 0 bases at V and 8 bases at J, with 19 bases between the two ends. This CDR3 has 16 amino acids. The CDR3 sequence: CASSYSRTAYPRGYTF. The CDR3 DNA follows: TGTGCCAGCAGTTACTCCCGGACAGCCTACCCCCGCGGCTACACCTTC.

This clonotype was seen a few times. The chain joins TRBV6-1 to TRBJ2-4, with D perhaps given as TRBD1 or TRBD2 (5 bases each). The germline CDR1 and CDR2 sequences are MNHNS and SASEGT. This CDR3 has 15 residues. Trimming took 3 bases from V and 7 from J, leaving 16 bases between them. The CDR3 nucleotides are TGTGCCAGCAGTGAGGGCGCCCTCGAGGGGAACATTCAGTACTTC. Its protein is CASSEGALEGNIQYF.

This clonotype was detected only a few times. The CDR3 spells CASRVQGNSPLHF. CDR3 bases: TGTGCCAGCAGAGTCCAGGGGAATTCACCCCTCCACTTT. V usage is TRBV6-5 and J usage is TRBJ1-6, with a weak D call TRBD1 (6 bases). Trimming cost V 6 bases and J 7 bases, with 10 bases left between them. Germline lookup yields CDR1 MNHEY and CDR2 SVGAGI. The CDR3 length is 13 residues.

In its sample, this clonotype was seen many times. CDR3 in DNA: TGCGCCAGCAGCTTAGACGGCTCTCCATATGGCTACACCTTC. Translating gives CASSLDGSPYGYTF. The V gene is TRBV5-1, the J gene TRBJ1-2; D uncertain. The CDR3 is 14 residues long. V lost 2 bases and J 5 bases, leaving 13 bases between the germline ends. The germline gives CDR1 SGHRS, CDR2 YFSETQ.